One and the same sample provided the 13 T cell receptor beta chains below, sequenced in a study of OX40 agonist ivuxolimab in advanced cancers. Only in-frame clones appear in the TCRdb table, and some are missing; sequencing was by immunoSEQ multiplex PCR. The profile shows about 33,000 clones, more than 70% of them singletons. The sample consisted of CD4+ or CD8+ T cells sorted from blood, taken in a trial of the OX40 agonist ivuxolimab. The receptors derive from an adult with an advanced solid tumor such as melanoma, head and neck, liver or kidney cancer.

The genes are TRBV7-2 and TRBJ2-2, with D perhaps being TRBD1 or TRBD2 (5 bases each). Germline V gene data show CDR1 as SGHTA and CDR2 as FQGNSA. Trimming stripped 6 bases from V and 2 bases from J, with 16 bases between. There are 16 residues in the CDR3. CDR3 protein: CASSPLGGVNTGELFF. CDR3 nucleotides: TGTGCCAGCAGTCCTCTTGGGGGAGTCAACACCGGGGAGCTGTTTTTT.

This chain joins TRBV30 and TRBJ2-6; no definite D call. V was clipped by 0 bases and J by 2 bases, with 8 bases between them. This CDR3 region has 15 residues. From germline, CDR1 is GTSNPN and CDR2 SVGIG (reference sequence). CDR3 coding DNA: TGTGCCTGGAGTGTACAAAGGGCTGGGGCCAACGTCCTGACTTTC. It encodes CAWSVQRAGANVLTF.

This clone was counted a few times. The chain couples TRBV2 to TRBJ1-4; D is unclear. Deletions cut 7 bases from V and 9 bases from J, with 21 bases between. The germline gives CDR1 SNHLY, CDR2 FYNNEI. CDR3 size: 15 residues. As DNA, the CDR3 is TGTGCCAGCATGTTAGAGGGCGCCTGGGTAAAAAAACTGTTTTTT. Translated, it gives CASMLEGAWVKKLFF.

The rearrangement uses TRBV6-5 and TRBJ2-7; D perhaps matches TRBD2 (6 bases). The ends were cut back, 7 bases at V and 2 bases at J, with 12 bases in the middle. Germline loops: CDR1 MNHEY, CDR2 SVGAGI. This CDR3 region has 13 residues. DNA for the CDR3: TGTGCCAGCAAACGGGACTCCCCCTACGAGCAGTACTTC. Its translation is CASKRDSPYEQYF.

This clone occurred once. The rearrangement joins TRBV6-1 to TRBJ1-2, with 10 bases identical to TRBD1. Germline V gives CDR1 MNHNS, CDR2 SASEGT. The CDR3 totals 16 residues. J gave up 0 bases and V 3 bases, and 4 bases lay outside the gene matches. DNA for the CDR3: TGTGCCAGCAGTGAGGACAGGGGGTTTGCTAACTATGGCTACACCTTC. Translating gives CASSEDRGFANYGYTF.

The genes are TRBV12-5 and TRBJ1-1; D unclear. Germline loops: CDR1 LGHNT, CDR2 FRNRAP. With 3 bases removed from V and 10 bases from J, the gap between germline ends came to 9 bases. This CDR3 comprises 11 residues. CDR3 sequence reads: CASGFSDRAFF. CDR3 nucleotides: TGTGCTAGTGGTTTCTCAGACCGAGCTTTCTTT.

V is TRBV5-1 and J is TRBJ1-1, with 9 nucleotides matching TRBD1. Germline loops: CDR1 SGHRS, CDR2 YFSETQ. The CDR3 spans 15 residues. V shed 4 bases, J shed 5 bases, and the junction held 9 bases outside the gene matches. The CDR3 region is CASSARPGQGTEAFF. In DNA form, the CDR3 reads TGCGCCAGCAGCGCCCGACCGGGACAGGGAACTGAAGCTTTCTTT.

V and J are TRBV28 and TRBJ1-1; D perhaps matches TRBD1 (5 bases). Germline CDR1 reads MDHEN; CDR2 reads SYDVKM. Deletions cut 6 bases from V and 3 bases from J, with 14 bases between. This CDR3 contains 14 residues. The CDR3: CASSPRQQHTEAFF. CDR3 coding DNA: TGTGCCAGCAGCCCGCGACAGCAGCACACTGAAGCTTTCTTT.

The V and J genes are TRBV4-1 and TRBJ2-5; tentatively, D is TRBD2 (6 bases). The CDR3 runs 13 residues. V lost 4 bases and J lost 4, with 10 bases in between. Germline V gene lookup returns CDR1 MGHRA and CDR2 YSYEKL. CDR3 sequence (DNA): TGCGCCAGCAGCCTTGGGGGGTTAGAGACCCAGTACTTC. Its translation is CASSLGGLETQYF.

This chain connects TRBV30 to TRBJ1-4, with unresolved D. The CDR3 runs to 12 residues. V lost 1 base, J lost 9 bases, and 9 bases lay in between. Germline V gene data show CDR1 as GTSNPN and CDR2 as SVGIG (reference sequence). CDR3 nucleotides: TGTGCCTGGAGTGCCGTAGAGAAAAAACTGTTTTTT. Translated: CAWSAVEKKLFF.

This chain uses TRBV7-9 with TRBJ2-3; the D is unclear. Germline CDR1 and CDR2: SEHNR and FQNEAQ (reference sequence). This CDR3 region has 15 residues. V lost 7 bases, J lost 2 bases, and 16 bases lay in between. The CDR3: CASTPDATSTDTQYF. CDR3 DNA sequence: TGTGCCAGCACCCCAGACGCCACCTCCACAGATACGCAGTATTTT.

V is TRBV6-6 and J is TRBJ2-2, with 8 bases that match TRBD1. The V gene's germline CDR1 is MNHNY and CDR2 SVGAGI (reference sequence). The CDR3 has 14 residues. The J segment lost 5 bases and the V segment lost 7 bases, leaving 6 bases of the junction unmatched. The CDR3 sequence is CASKGQGATGELFF. For the CDR3, the DNA is TGTGCCAGCAAGGGCCAGGGGGCAACCGGGGAGCTGTTTTTT.

This chain connects TRBV2 to TRBJ1-4; unclear D gene. Germline V lookup: CDR1 SNHLY, CDR2 FYNNEI. V dropped 7 bases and J dropped 4 bases, with 16 bases sitting between them. The CDR3 extends over 15 amino acids. The CDR3 protein is CASKSLEGVNEKLFF. In DNA form, the CDR3 reads TGTGCCAGCAAGTCGCTAGAGGGAGTTAATGAAAAACTGTTTTTT.